The 26 T cell receptor beta chains below all came from one sample that was sequenced in a study of CD8+CD57+ T cells in acquired aplastic anemia. The study profiled TCR beta VDJ and CDR3 using genomic DNA as template. Using its own MiXCR run on the reads, TCRdb lists one record per CDR3 protein. The table includes 200,000 or so distinct CDR3 sequences, around 47% detected once. CD8+CD57+ cell expansion had been shown by flow cytometry in patients chosen for sequencing. The sample was sorted CD4+, CD8+, or CD8+CD57+ T cells (not recorded which) from PBMCs. The receptors stem from a human donor with aplastic anemia.

Worth noting for this clonotype: Being one base from a much bigger clone, this may be a read error. The chain has TRBV11-2 and TRBJ2-3; D is ambiguous. Trimming took 6 bases from V and 0 from J, leaving 13 bases between them. CDR1 SGHAT and CDR2 FQNNGV come from the germline V gene. The CDR3 loop spans 15 amino acids. CDR3 in amino acids: CASSSKQSSTDTQYF. DNA of the CDR3: TGTGCCAGCAGTTCCAAGCAGTCTAGCACAGATACGCAGTATTTT.

This chain links TRBV20-1 with TRBJ2-1; 12 positions match TRBD1. Germline V gene data show CDR1 as DFQATT and CDR2 as SNEGSKA (reference sequence). The CDR3 covers 15 residues. The trim removed 1 base at V and 9 bases at J, leaving 7 bases unmatched. Here the CDR3 DNA reads TGCAGTGCTAGAGCGGGGACAGGGGGCAGGGGTGAGCAGTTCTTC. It encodes CSARAGTGGRGEQFF.

V and J are TRBV24-1 and TRBJ1-1; D remains ambiguous. Trimming removed 5 bases at V and 5 bases at J, with 11 bases between. CDR3 length equals 13 residues. Germline CDR1 and CDR2: KGHDR and SFDVKD. The CDR3 region has the DNA TGTGCCACCAGTGTAAAGGCGGGGACTGAAGCTTTCTTT. Amino acids: CATSVKAGTEAFF.

Points on this clonotype: Without the conserved terminal phenylalanine or tryptophan, this CDR3 likely stems from a read error. J is TRBJ2-2 and V is TRBV20-1; 7 bases are a match to TRBD2. V shed 5 bases, J shed 0 bases, and the junction held 3 bases outside the gene matches. The V gene's germline CDR1 is DFQATT and CDR2 SNEGSKA (reference sequence). The CDR3 has 14 residues. CDR3 nucleotides: TGCAGTGCTTCTGGACTAGCGAACACCGGGGAGCTGTTTTCT. Its translation: CSASGLANTGELFS.

This clonotype was detected many times. J is TRBJ2-1 and V is TRBV20-1, with a tentative D call TRBD1 (5 bases). CDR1 DFQATT and CDR2 SNEGSKA come from the germline V gene (reference sequence). The CDR3 is made up of 13 amino acids. CDR3 amino acids: CSATASSYNEQFF. CDR3 nucleotides: TGCAGCGCGACAGCGAGCTCCTACAATGAGCAGTTCTTC.

Regarding this clonotype: A much larger clone lies one base from this, so it may be a read error. V gene TRBV2 combines with J gene TRBJ1-1, with D perhaps TRBD1 (5 bases). Germline CDR1 reads SNHLY; CDR2 reads FYNNEI. The CDR3 has 11 residues. Between the trimmed V and J ends, which lost 8 bases and 1 base, there was a span of 5 bases. CDR3 protein: CASQGNTEAFF. The CDR3 DNA is TGTGCCAGCCAGGGGAACACTGAAGCTTTCTTT.

The chain is built from TRBV10-3 and TRBJ2-5; D unclear. Germline V gene sequence: CDR1 ENHRY, CDR2 SYGVKD. V lost 4 bases to trimming and J lost 2 bases, with 11 bases between them. The CDR3 extends over 14 amino acids. The CDR3 loop reads CAISVHTLQETQYF. The CDR3 region has the DNA TGTGCCATCAGTGTCCATACTCTTCAAGAGACCCAGTACTTC.

This clonotype was detected many times. This sequence joins TRBV5-1 and TRBJ2-5, with 9 positions matching TRBD2. CDR1 and CDR2 (germline): SGHRS, YFSETQ. V gave up 3 bases and J gave up 1 base; unmatched junction bases: 7. The CDR3 contains 16 residues. CDR3 in amino acids: CASSSLPTSGQETQYF. The DNA for the CDR3 is TGCGCCAGCAGCTCCCTCCCGACTAGCGGCCAAGAGACCCAGTACTTC.

This clonotype was observed at least ten times. CDR3 amino acids: CASKSGQGDGYTF. The CDR3 region has the DNA TGTGCCAGTAAGTCCGGACAGGGGGATGGCTACACCTTC. The J gene is TRBJ1-2, the V gene TRBV19, with 10 bases fitting TRBD1. The germline V gene has CDR1 LNHDA and CDR2 SQIVND (reference sequence). V lost 7 bases, J lost 6 bases, and 5 bases stayed unmatched. The CDR3 length is 13 residues.

This clonotype was seen many times. The V call is TRBV5-1, the J call TRBJ1-3; perhaps TRBD1 as D (5 bases). CDR3 length: 14 amino acids. Germline CDR1 is SGHRS and CDR2 is YFSETQ. V lost 5 bases to trimming and J lost 3 bases, with 12 bases between them. CDR3 sequence (DNA): TGCGCCAGCAGTGAAGGGACTTTTGGAAACACCATATATTTT. This codes for CASSEGTFGNTIYF.

V and J are TRBV24-1 and TRBJ2-5, with 7 bases lining up with TRBD1. CDR3 length equals 15 residues. Germline-derived CDR1 and CDR2 are KGHDR and SFDVKD. Unmatched junction bases numbered 8, after V lost 4 bases and J lost 4 bases. CDR3 bases: TGTGCCACCAGTGAACCGACAGGGTTGGGAGAGACCCAGTACTTC. It specifies CATSEPTGLGETQYF.

The V call is TRBV24-1, the J call TRBJ2-7; 8 bases align to TRBD1. Germline trimming cut 3 bases from V and 6 bases from J; bases unmatched to any gene: 6. CDR3 length: 14 amino acids. Germline CDR1 and CDR2: KGHDR and SFDVKD. CDR3 loop: CATSDARTGFEQYF. The CDR3 DNA follows: TGTGCCACCAGTGATGCCAGGACAGGGTTCGAGCAGTACTTC.

V usage is TRBV2 and J usage is TRBJ2-2; D is perhaps TRBD1 or TRBD2 (5 bases each). Between the trimmed V and J ends, which lost 4 bases and 0 bases, there was a span of 9 bases. This CDR3 spans 15 amino acids. CDR1 is SNHLY and CDR2 is FYNNEI in the germline V gene. The CDR3 DNA is TGTGCCAGCAGTGCCGAGGGACCGAACACCGGGGAGCTGTTTTTT. Its protein product is CASSAEGPNTGELFF.

The chain recombines TRBV2 with TRBJ1-1, with D possibly matching TRBD1 (5 bases). The CDR3 sequence is 14 residues long. From germline, CDR1 is SNHLY and CDR2 FYNNEI. Between the trimmed V and J ends, which lost 6 bases and 6 bases, there was a span of 17 bases. CDR3 amino acids: CASSPPGGGAEAFF. For the CDR3, the DNA is TGTGCCAGCAGCCCCCCGGGGGGAGGGGCTGAAGCTTTCTTT.

In the case of this clonotype: One end of the junction is discordant with germline, which a read error may explain. This chain connects TRBV25-1 to TRBJ1-1; the D gene is possibly TRBD1 (6 bases). This CDR3 spans 14 amino acids. Germline lookup yields CDR1 MGHDK and CDR2 SYGVNS. Here the CDR3 reads CASSERAGALGASF. CDR3 DNA: TGTGCCAGCAGTGAAAGAGCAGGGGCCCTTGGTGCTTCCTTT.

This clonotype was seen only once. The chain couples TRBV6-5 to TRBJ2-3, with 9 bases that match TRBD2. V dropped 4 bases and J dropped 1; count of bases not matched to a gene: 0. CDR1 MNHEY and CDR2 SVGAGI come from the germline V gene. The CDR3 length is 14 residues. CDR3 DNA: TGTGCCAGCAGTTCTAGCGGGGGCACAGATACGCAGTATTTT. Amino acids: CASSSSGGTDTQYF.

The V and J genes are TRBV24-1 and TRBJ2-5; TRBD2 matches 12 bases. V lost 4 bases to trimming and J lost 2 bases; unmatched junction nucleotides: 7. The CDR3 totals 17 residues. Germline CDR1 is KGHDR and CDR2 is SFDVKD. CDR3 residues: CATSDLPGLAGQETQYF. The DNA for the CDR3 is TGTGCCACCAGTGACTTACCCGGACTAGCGGGGCAAGAGACCCAGTACTTC.

This clonotype occurred many times. The rearrangement joins TRBV10-1 to TRBJ2-7; TRBD2 agrees at 8 bases. V gave up 0 bases and J gave up 6 bases; unmatched junction bases: 7. CDR1 is WNHNN and CDR2 is SYGVQD in the germline V gene (reference sequence). The CDR3 contains 15 residues. The CDR3 protein is CASSESPVTSGEQYF. CDR3 sequence (DNA): TGCGCCAGCAGTGAGTCCCCGGTCACTAGCGGCGAGCAGTACTTC.

This clonotype has a count of ten or more. The chain has TRBV10-3 and TRBJ2-1; 7 bases are shared with TRBD1. Trimming at V came to 6 bases and at J to 5 bases, leaving 4 bases not matched to a gene. The length of the CDR3 is 13 residues. Germline CDR1 ENHRY, CDR2 SYGVKD. The CDR3 sequence is CAIRTGTDNEQFF. The CDR3 DNA reads TGTGCCATCAGAACCGGGACAGACAATGAGCAGTTCTTC.

CDR3 in DNA: TGCGCCAGCAGCTCCCTGGGGGCAGGGGGGCGCGAGCAGTACTTC. It yields the protein CASSSLGAGGREQYF. The chain uses TRBV5-1 and TRBJ2-7; D possibly corresponds to TRBD1 (7 bases). Trimming took 3 bases from V and 6 from J, leaving 19 bases between them. The CDR3 runs to 15 residues. Germline loops: CDR1 SGHRS, CDR2 YFSETQ.

J is TRBJ1-2 and V is TRBV7-8, with D maybe TRBD1 (6 bases). The germline V and J ends were trimmed by 5 bases and 3 bases, with 19 bases remaining between them. This CDR3 comprises 16 residues. CDR1 and CDR2 (germline): SGHVS, FQNEAQ. CDR3 amino acids: CASSQAGEGEDYGYTF. The CDR3 coding sequence is TGTGCCAGCAGCCAGGCAGGGGAAGGGGAAGACTATGGCTACACCTTC.

This clonotype was seen ten or more times. This chain links TRBV10-3 with TRBJ2-7, with 9 bases aligning to TRBD1. V was pared by 6 bases and J by 7 bases, with 7 bases of the junction left unmatched. Germline CDR1 reads ENHRY; CDR2 reads SYGVKD. CDR3 length equals 13 residues. CDR3 residues: CAISPQGAREQYF. CDR3 sequence (DNA): TGTGCCATCAGCCCACAGGGGGCGCGTGAGCAGTACTTC.

The J gene is TRBJ1-6, the V gene TRBV19, with D perhaps TRBD1 (6 bases). With 5 bases removed from V and 9 bases from J, the gap between germline ends came to 11 bases. This CDR3 is built from 13 residues. Germline values: CDR1 LNHDA, CDR2 SQIVND (reference sequence). The CDR3 is CASSHNRASPLHF. DNA for the CDR3: TGTGCCAGTAGTCATAACAGGGCTTCACCCCTCCACTTT.

This clonotype was found a few times. The gene calls are TRBV12-3 or TRBV12-4 and TRBJ1-1; unclear D gene. The CDR3 runs 16 residues. The V end was cut by 5 bases, the J end by 1 base, with 17 bases between. The CDR3 loop reads CASSPKARGRNTEAFF. DNA of the CDR3: TGTGCCAGCAGTCCTAAGGCCAGAGGGAGGAACACTGAAGCTTTCTTT.

This clonotype was detected many times. V gene TRBV5-1 combines with J gene TRBJ2-7; TRBD1 matches 10 bases. V shed 4 bases and J 5 bases; nucleotides not matched to a gene: 9. Germline CDR1 reads SGHRS; CDR2 reads YFSETQ. The CDR3 loop spans 15 amino acids. CDR3 in DNA: TGCGCCAGCAGCAGGGGGACGACAGGGGGCAACGAGCAGTACTTC. It encodes CASSRGTTGGNEQYF.

This chain joins TRBV15 and TRBJ1-4; weak D call: TRBD1 (5 bases). The CDR3 length is 17 residues. Germline V gives CDR1 LNHNV, CDR2 YYDKDF (reference sequence). Trimming left V 0 bases short and J 5 bases short, with 16 bases between. CDR3 coding DNA: TGTGCCACCAGCAGAGAAGTGATCCAGGGAGGGAATGAAAAACTGTTTTTT. Its protein product is CATSREVIQGGNEKLFF.